This T cell receptor (beta chain) was observed in a study of cytomegalovirus exposure and HLA in healthy donors. Study-wide points: The classifier, whose performance was assessed in both the original and validation cohorts, reportedly diagnosed cytomegalovirus status with high specificity and sensitivity. Later analysis found that TCR beta chains associated with HLA were more clonally expanded than other, equally common chains.

The PCR made use of 60 Vbeta and 13 Jbeta primers. The protocol was immunoSEQ multiplex PCR, while the TCRdb copy is restricted to in-frame clones and leaves out a portion. This sample has some 140,000 clones, with roughly four fifths found just once. The germline V gene has CDR1 SGDLS and CDR2 YYNGEE. V lost 0 bases to trimming and J lost 0 bases, with 10 bases between them. The CDR3 runs 16 residues. Notes on this clone: The antigen is undetermined.

This chain links TRBV9 with TRBJ2-1; D remains unclear. The sequence was obtained from a woman between 50 and 59 years old in good health and CMV-seropositive. Sequencing was done on a sample of PBMCs. The CDR3: CASSVAFMSSYNEQFF. The CDR3 DNA follows: TGTGCCAGCAGCGTAGCATTTATGAGCTCCTACAATGAGCAGTTCTTC.